The next 3 T cell receptor beta chains were all read from a single sample in a study of blood T cell repertoires in COVID-19. TCRdb keeps only in-frame clones here, not all; method: immunoSEQ multiplex PCR. This table holds approximately 200,000 clones, roughly four fifths found once. Sequencing was performed on PBMCs or T cells enriched from blood (not recorded which). The receptor source for this set is a man in his 60s who had recovered from COVID-19.

The chain recombines TRBV18 with TRBJ2-1; 10 bases fit TRBD1. This CDR3 contains 16 residues. The J segment lost 3 bases and the V segment lost 1 base, leaving 3 bases of the junction unmatched. CDR1 is KGHSH and CDR2 is LQKENI in the germline V gene. The chain's CDR3 is CASSPQTGGIYNEQFF. The CDR3 nucleotides are TGTGCCAGCTCACCACAGACAGGGGGCATCTACAATGAGCAGTTCTTC. The variable domain in full, with the rest retrieved from reference TRBV18 and TRBJ2-1, is NAGVMQNPRHLVRRRGQEARLRCSPMKGHSHVYWYRQLPEEGLKFMVYLQKENIIDESGMPKERFSAEFPKEGPSILRIQQVVRGDSAAYFCASSPQTGGIYNEQFFGPGTRLTVL.

The J gene is TRBJ1-5, the V gene TRBV5-1, with TRBD1 matching 7 bases. The CDR3 contains 14 residues. CDR1 is SGHRS and CDR2 is YFSETQ in the germline V gene. Trimming cost V 0 bases and J 7 bases; bases outside gene matches: 4. DNA for the CDR3: TGCGCCAGCAGCTTGGAAGGGGGCGGGCAGCCCCAGCATTTT. It is translated as CASSLEGGGQPQHF.

This clone was detected once. The chain combines TRBV3-1 (or the pseudogene TRBV3-2) with TRBJ1-4; weak D call: TRBD1 (6 bases). This CDR3 contains 16 residues. Trimming removed 6 bases from V and 6 bases from J, with 20 bases in between. CDR1 and CDR2 from the germline V gene are LGHDT and YNNKEL (reference sequence). The CDR3 region has the DNA TGTGCCAGCAGACTAAATCGCAGGGAGGGGGATGAAAAACTGTTTTTT. Translated, it gives CASRLNRREGDEKLFF.